This TCR beta chain appears in the sequencing data of a study of graft-versus-host responses after intestinal transplantation. V shed 7 bases and J shed 2 bases, with 14 bases lying between them. The CDR3 runs 14 residues. Germline CDR1 reads MDHEN; CDR2 reads SYDVKM. As for this clone: The target antigen is unknown.

Findings and caveats of the study: The study associated peak circulating GvH clone levels with early post-transplant HvG declines. Some patients had graft-donor T cell macrochimerism. In their allografts, the ratios of graft-versus-host to host-versus-graft T cell clones were high. Marrow from the recipient contained GvH clones, some of which had appeared first in ileum or blood.

The protocol was immunoSEQ multiplex PCR, while the TCRdb copy is restricted to in-frame clones and leaves out a portion. The data hold 90,000 to 100,000 clones, with about 82% observed a single time. The chain carries TRBV28 and TRBJ2-5, with D unresolved. The receptor was isolated from a human patient who received an intestinal transplant, so some T cells may come from the graft donor. This sample comprised PBMCs, obtained 255 days after intestinal transplant. The CDR3 reads CASNSDVGQETQYF. In DNA form, the CDR3 reads TGTGCCAGCAACTCCGACGTAGGGCAAGAGACCCAGTACTTC.